This entry features one T cell receptor (beta chain) sequence. This record comes from a study of patients and donors after allogeneic stem cell transplantation. In TCRdb, the RT-PCR reads were re-called with MiXCR into one record per CDR3 protein. Of about 110,000 distinct CDR3 sequences listed, 35% were seen once; the top ten hold 27%. The germline CDR1 and CDR2 sequences are MNHEY and SVGAGI. The CDR3 sequence is 15 residues long. V lost 6 bases and J lost 7, with 18 bases in between. This chain links TRBV6-5 with TRBJ1-4; D not resolved. The TCR comes from a human donor who was either an allogeneic HSCT recipient or a stem cell or donor lymphocyte infusion donor (not recorded which). It is not recorded whose cells these are; they may come from a transplant donor. Source material: blood, either unsorted or a sorted T cell fraction (not recorded which). CDR3 coding DNA: TGTGCCAGCAGCCCCAGCCACGGCTGGCGTGAAAAACTGTTTTTT. Translation: CASSPSHGWREKLFF.